This T cell receptor beta chain is drawn from a study of cytomegalovirus exposure and HLA in healthy donors (dated by TCRdb to 2017 to 2019). For context, the study as a whole: According to an earlier analysis of 550 to 700 of the donors, about 190 million T cells yielded roughly 100 million unique TCR beta sequences and approximately 280 Gb of sequence data. Roughly 300 gigabases of sequencing data and some 85 million unique TCR sequences were included in an early release covering several hundred HLA-typed donors. The genetic ancestry cluster associated with self-reported Caucasian donors included 65% to 90% of the approximately 430 genotyped donors. The study aimed to test whether cataloging public T cell receptors could reveal signatures of past pathogen exposure. Using immunosequencing, the study profiled T cell repertoires from 666 subjects and related those repertoires to cytomegalovirus serostatus. In addition to the first cohort of 500 to 850 subjects, a separate validation cohort of around 110 different subjects was used. High-throughput TCR immunosequencing, statistical association of individual TCRs with disease status, and machine learning were combined to predict cytomegalovirus infection status. To study patterns of TCR occurrence, a later analysis re-analyzed previously published TCR beta repertoires from around 700 donors and added high-resolution HLA genotyping. In the later analysis, no new phenotypic data were used to find candidate immune exposures; instead, reliance was placed on TCR beta sequences and their occurrence across donors. An earlier analysis of several hundred of the donors used high-throughput TCR beta sequencing to judge whether each TCR beta V gene segment behaved as functional or pseudogenic. Alongside the repertoire data, information on donor age, sex, ethnicity and CMV serostatus was compiled. A later genetic analysis used genome-wide SNP genotypes for 398 of the 666 donors, treating that subset as a discovery cohort. All discovery cohort repertoires had been generated using a single sequencing platform. Both class I and class II loci were covered by HLA typing, at four-digit resolution. The number of donors typed differed by locus, with about 629-640 for A, B, C, DRB1 and DQB1, around 560 for DQA1, 600 to 610 for DPA1, and 400 to 490 for DPB1. Roughly five DR-DQ haplotypes were treated as single units for association and clustering because of strong linkage in the cohort. On average, roughly 250,000 unique TCR beta nucleotide sequences were sequenced per donor among about 400 genotyped donors of the cohort, with about 17% of those sequences being non-productive. General findings and caveats noted by the study authors: The earlier analysis of almost 600 of the donors excluded over 15 rarely observed V segments, including chromosome 9 orphons, because counts were too low. A later genetic analysis associated a missense DCLRE1C variant with V-gene and J-gene trimming of TCR beta chains, and an independent cohort replicated the association. Most TCR sequences were observed very rarely across donors, whereas some public TCRs were present in many individuals. A cluster of highly shared sequence variants was judged likely to be a technical artifact of the sequencing pipeline. An earlier analysis of around 600 of the donors showed that most TCR beta V segments appeared in productive rearrangements either about 90% or about 30% of the time, which broadly matched IMGT annotations. Because HLA typing was unavailable for some donors at each locus, only the typed subset was used in association tests. In a later genetic analysis, fewer N-insertions in productive TCRs were reported among donors in an Asian-associated ancestry cluster than the roughly 700-donor mean. Most CMV-associated TCR beta chains appeared to be HLA-restricted in a later analysis, and the HLA associations seemed to be driven largely by CMV exposure. A few of the identified cytomegalovirus-associated TCR beta chains were confirmed in vitro to be specific for cytomegalovirus antigens. This cohort had only TCR beta chains sequenced, and the lack of alpha or paired-chain data limited which features could be detected. The study gave a list of under 200 TCR beta chains associated with cytomegalovirus. In a later analysis, the rate of TCR association differed among HLA loci, with DRB1 alleles having the most associated TCRs and HLA-C alleles having the fewest. Presence/absence analyses assumed roughly uniform sequencing depth across donors, an assumption that may not hold. The classifier was reported to diagnose cytomegalovirus status with high specificity and sensitivity in both the original and validation cohorts. Correlated functional status among segregating V segments might reflect linkage disequilibrium, but an unknown experimental factor could not be ruled out. In a later analysis, HLA-associated TCR beta chains were found to be more clonally expanded and to have lower generation probabilities than equally common non-associated chains. In a later analysis, several top co-occurrence clusters were reported to appear linked to parvovirus B19, influenza, CMV and Epstein-Barr virus. In a later analysis, 16,951 TCR beta sequences were associated with specific HLA alleles at a false discovery rate of 0.05. A further reported finding was that TCR beta sequences accurately predicted the HLA-A and HLA-B alleles for most subjects in the first cohort. When HLA alleles, especially DR and DQ, strongly co-occurred, attributing TCR associations to individual alleles was difficult. The only immune exposure information available for the cohort was CMV serostatus. The authors suggested that the approach could potentially be extended to other disease states and immunological phenotypes.

Concerning this clone itself: Its recognized antigen is unknown. Base-call qualities are not available, and no considerably larger clone is one nucleotide away.

The library was prepared using the immunoSEQ multiplex PCR assay. The multiplex PCR relied on a mix of 60 forward primers for TCR Vbeta segments and 13 reverse primers for TCR Jbeta segments. The CDR3 region of rearranged TCR beta genes was amplified from genomic DNA with a multiplex PCR assay. The Illumina HiSeq System was used to sequence the amplified TCR beta libraries as 87-base-pair reads. The source study handled its data this way. A later analysis counted around 72 million unique TCR beta chains across the 550 to 700 repertoires, and around 12 million of these chains were shared by at least two donors. To remove PCR and sequencing errors, raw reads were error-corrected and collapsed into unique sequences using a nearest-neighbor algorithm that merged closely related sequences. CDR3 sequences were aligned to IMGT reference sequences to assign V, D and J gene segments. For a sequence to be retained, at least a six-nucleotide match to both a V gene segment and a J gene segment was required. A rearrangement was called productive if the CDR3 had no stop codons and remained in frame with V and J, and every other rearrangement was called non-productive. Following IMGT convention, CDR3 was defined as the stretch from the second conserved V-encoded cysteine up to the conserved J-encoded phenylalanine. The earlier analysis of 550 to 650 of the donors excluded any sequence lacking an unambiguous match to a single V gene segment. In an earlier analysis of approximately 560 of the donors, a V segment was called functional when productive rearrangements were above 56.7%, and segregating when the standard deviation between donors exceeded 5%. To diagnose cytomegalovirus status from the catalog of TCR beta chain sequences, a statistical classification framework was built. V and J gene assignment, in a later analysis, came from comparing TCR nucleotide sequences with IMGT/GENE-DB human TR gene sequences. Using the TCRdist pipeline, a later analysis assigned CDR3 sequences along with most-parsimonious VDJ recombination scenarios. In a later analysis, each TCR beta chain was defined by its CDR3 amino acid sequence together with its V-gene family, and reads lacking a unique V-gene family were excluded. In a later analysis, 500 to 700 highly shared, low-generation-probability nucleotide sequences were removed to address suspected cross-contamination and a sequencing artifact. In a later analysis, a clonal expansion index was calculated for each public chain from normalized within-repertoire ranks of inferred template counts. A later analysis computed generation probabilities with a VDJ recombination model fitted to out-of-frame rearrangements, and checked the results against IGoR. In a later analysis, hypergeometric tests were used to score TCR-TCR, TCR-HLA and TCR-CMV co-occurrence, with a repertoire-size bias correction applied to TCR pairs. A later analysis estimated false discovery rates by permuting HLA or CMV assignments 20 times. In a later analysis, co-occurring TCRs were grouped using DBSCAN, with TCRdist sequence similarity added in when clustering inside HLA-allele-positive subsets. Co-occurrence clustering excluded repertoires with fewer than 30,000 or more than 120,000 public chains, plus five with anomalous nucleotide sharing. TCRdb limited this immuneACCESS table to in-frame rearrangements with V and J called. A share of clones is missing; checked studies link under half to unresolved V genes, and the rest is unexplained. The D gene and trimming were derived from the DNA, and the V and J assignments and clone size from that table. The table for this sample lists about 180,000 clones; 84% of them were counted only once. The top ten hold around 1.2% of the sample.

In total, roughly 670 healthy bone marrow donors made up the cohort. At the time of sampling, every cohort member was nominally healthy, though immune exposures that went unrecorded were likely present. The donor tested CMV seropositive and was one of the 289 seropositive cohort members. Every donor gave a peripheral blood sample, and the peripheral blood mononuclear cells from that sample were used for TCR beta sequencing. Genomic DNA was extracted from the blood cell samples with the Qiagen DNeasy Blood Extraction Kit. The sequenced sample consisted of PBMCs. This receptor was identified in a girl aged 2-10 years in good health and CMV-seropositive.

The CDR3 amino acid sequence is: CASATSTGDAYEQYF. The DNA sequence is as follows: TGTGCCAGCGCCACTTCAACCGGGGATGCCTACGAGCAGTACTTC. The V and J genes are TRBV11-2 and TRBJ2-7, with a tentative D gene TRBD2 over 5 matching bases. The junction shows trimming of 8 bases on V and 2 bases on J, plus 19 bases between the germline ends. The CDR3, cysteine through phenylalanine, is 15 amino acids long. The entry retains the CDR3 DNA only, 45 bases that are in frame from base 1. CDR1 is given as SGHAT and CDR2 as FQNNGV, both from the germline V gene.